The clone carrying this T cell receptor (beta chain) has only a few counts. MiXCR, run by TCRdb on the 5' RACE reads, gives a single entry per CDR3 protein. Among approximately 220,000 distinct CDR3 sequences listed, 6.5% to 8.5% were seen once. This specimen comes from a study of identical twins. The CDR3 is 17 residues long. The germline V gene has CDR1 MNHEY and CDR2 SMNVEV (reference sequence). V lost 5 bases to trimming and J lost 0 bases, with 19 bases between them. These data are also associated with another study on yellow fever vaccine responses in identical twins.

This sequence joins TRBV27 and TRBJ1-2; a weak D match, TRBD1 (5 bases). Source material: memory (CD45RO+) T cells sorted from blood. This receptor was identified in a woman between 18 and 30 years old in good health. CDR3 residues: CASSPRGRLEANYGYTF. The CDR3 region has the DNA TGTGCCAGCAGTCCTAGGGGCAGATTAGAAGCTAACTATGGCTACACCTTC.